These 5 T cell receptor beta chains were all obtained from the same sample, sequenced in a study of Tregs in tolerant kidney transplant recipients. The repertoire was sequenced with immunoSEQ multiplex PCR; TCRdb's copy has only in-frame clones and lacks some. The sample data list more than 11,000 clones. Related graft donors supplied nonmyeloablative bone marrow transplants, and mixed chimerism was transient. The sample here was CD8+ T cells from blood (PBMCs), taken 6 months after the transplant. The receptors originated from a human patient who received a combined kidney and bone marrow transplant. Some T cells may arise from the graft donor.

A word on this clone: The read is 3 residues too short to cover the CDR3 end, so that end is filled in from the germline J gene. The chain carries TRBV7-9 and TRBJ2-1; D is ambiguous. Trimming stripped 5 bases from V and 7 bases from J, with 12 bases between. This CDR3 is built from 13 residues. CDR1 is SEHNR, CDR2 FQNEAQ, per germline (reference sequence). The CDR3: CASSPPYGNEQFF. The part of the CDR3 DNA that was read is TGTGCCAGCAGCCCACCCTACGGGAATGAG.

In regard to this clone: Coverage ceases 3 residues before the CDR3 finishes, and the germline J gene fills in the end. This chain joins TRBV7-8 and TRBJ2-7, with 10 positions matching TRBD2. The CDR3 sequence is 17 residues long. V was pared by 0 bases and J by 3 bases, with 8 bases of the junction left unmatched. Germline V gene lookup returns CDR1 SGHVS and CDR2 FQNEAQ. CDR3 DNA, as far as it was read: TGTGCCAGCAGCTTAGCGCTATCCCCTAGCGGGGGCTACGAG. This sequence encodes CASSLALSPSGGYE. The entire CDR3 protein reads CASSLALSPSGGYEQYF.

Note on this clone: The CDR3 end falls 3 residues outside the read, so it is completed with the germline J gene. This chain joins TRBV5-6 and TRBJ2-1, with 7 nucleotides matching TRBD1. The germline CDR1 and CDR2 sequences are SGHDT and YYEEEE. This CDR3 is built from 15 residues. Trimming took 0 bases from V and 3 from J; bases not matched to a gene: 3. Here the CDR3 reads CASSLARDSYNEQFF. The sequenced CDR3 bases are TGTGCCAGCAGCTTGGCACGGGACAGCTACAATGAG.

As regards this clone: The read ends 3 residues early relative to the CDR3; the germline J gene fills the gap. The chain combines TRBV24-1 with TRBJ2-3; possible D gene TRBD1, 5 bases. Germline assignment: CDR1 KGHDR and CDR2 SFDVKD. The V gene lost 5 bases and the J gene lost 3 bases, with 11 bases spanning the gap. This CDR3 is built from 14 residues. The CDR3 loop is CATSGPGLTDTQYF. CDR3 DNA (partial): TGTGCCACCAGTGGTCCAGGGTTAACAGATACG.

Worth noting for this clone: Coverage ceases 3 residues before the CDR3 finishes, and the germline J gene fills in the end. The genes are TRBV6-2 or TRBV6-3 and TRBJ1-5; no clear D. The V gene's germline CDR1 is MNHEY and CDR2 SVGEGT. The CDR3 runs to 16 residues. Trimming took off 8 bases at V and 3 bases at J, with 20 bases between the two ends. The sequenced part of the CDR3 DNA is TGTGCCAGCTCCAATTCACGACATTTCTACAATCAGCCC. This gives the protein CASSNSRHFYNQP. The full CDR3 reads CASSNSRHFYNQPQHF.